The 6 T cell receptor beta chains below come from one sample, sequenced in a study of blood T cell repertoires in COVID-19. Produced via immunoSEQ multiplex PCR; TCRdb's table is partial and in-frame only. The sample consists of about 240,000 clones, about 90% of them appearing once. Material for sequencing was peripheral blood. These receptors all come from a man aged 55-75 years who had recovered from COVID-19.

The CDR3 DNA reads as TGTGCCAGCAGACAGAAGACGGAGGGGAACACTGAAGCTTTCTTT. Protein product: CASRQKTEGNTEAFF. This chain uses TRBV6-6 with TRBJ1-1; no reliable D call. The CDR3 consists of 15 residues. With 6 bases removed from V and 1 base from J, the gap between germline ends came to 15 bases. Germline-derived CDR1 and CDR2 are MNHNY and SVGAGI (reference sequence).

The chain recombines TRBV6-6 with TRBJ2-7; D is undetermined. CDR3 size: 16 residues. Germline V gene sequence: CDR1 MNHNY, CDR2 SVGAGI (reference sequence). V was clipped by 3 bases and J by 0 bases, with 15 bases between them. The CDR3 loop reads CASSYLGSLSSYEQYV. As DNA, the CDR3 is TGTGCCAGCAGTTATCTAGGCTCACTCAGCTCCTACGAGCAGTACGTC.

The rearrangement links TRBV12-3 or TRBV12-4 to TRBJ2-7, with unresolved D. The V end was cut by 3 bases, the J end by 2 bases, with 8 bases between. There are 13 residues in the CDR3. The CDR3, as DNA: TGTGCCAGCAGTTTGTTAGCTACCTACGAGCAGTACTTC. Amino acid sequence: CASSLLATYEQYF.

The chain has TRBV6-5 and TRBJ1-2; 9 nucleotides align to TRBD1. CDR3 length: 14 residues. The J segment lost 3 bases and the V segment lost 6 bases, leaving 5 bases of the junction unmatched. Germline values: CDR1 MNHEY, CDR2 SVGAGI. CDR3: CASSTRDRDYGYTF. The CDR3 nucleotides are TGTGCCAGCAGCACCCGGGACAGGGACTATGGCTACACCTTC.

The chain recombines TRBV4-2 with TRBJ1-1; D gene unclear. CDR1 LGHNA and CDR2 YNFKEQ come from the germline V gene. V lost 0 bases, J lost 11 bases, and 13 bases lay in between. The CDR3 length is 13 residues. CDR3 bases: TGTGCCAGCAGCCAAGATAACCGACTGCGGGCTTTCTTT. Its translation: CASSQDNRLRAFF.

The CDR3 DNA follows: TGTGCCAGCAGCTACGGCGGGCAGGGGGCTCTTAACTATGGCTACACCTTC. The encoded protein is CASSYGGQGALNYGYTF. The V gene is TRBV7-9, the J gene TRBJ1-2; TRBD1 agrees at 8 bases. The length of the CDR3 is 17 residues. CDR1 and CDR2 (germline): SEHNR, FQNEAQ (reference sequence). With V trimmed by 4 bases and J by 1 base, 11 bases remained unmatched.